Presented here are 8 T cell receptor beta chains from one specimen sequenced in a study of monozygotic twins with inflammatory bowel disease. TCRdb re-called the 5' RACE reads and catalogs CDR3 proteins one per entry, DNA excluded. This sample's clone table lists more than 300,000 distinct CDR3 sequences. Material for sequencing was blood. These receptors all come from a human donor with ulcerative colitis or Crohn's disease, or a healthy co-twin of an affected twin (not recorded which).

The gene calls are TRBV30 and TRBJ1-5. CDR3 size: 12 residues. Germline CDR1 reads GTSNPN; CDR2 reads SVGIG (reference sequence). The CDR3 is CAWSVRGAEEHF.

CDR3: CASSLRGFQSGELFF. The V gene is TRBV5-1, the J gene TRBJ2-2; TCRdb calls TRBD1, which cannot be checked without DNA. The CDR3 spans 15 residues. Germline-derived CDR1 and CDR2 are SGHRS and YFSETQ.

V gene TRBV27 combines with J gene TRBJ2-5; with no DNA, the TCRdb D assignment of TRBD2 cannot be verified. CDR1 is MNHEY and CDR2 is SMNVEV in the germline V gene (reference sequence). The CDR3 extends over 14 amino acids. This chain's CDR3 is CASQATVRVETQYF.

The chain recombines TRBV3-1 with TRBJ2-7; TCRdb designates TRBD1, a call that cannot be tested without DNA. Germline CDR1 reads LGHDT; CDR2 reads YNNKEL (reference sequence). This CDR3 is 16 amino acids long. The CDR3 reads CASSQWKIGRADEQYF.

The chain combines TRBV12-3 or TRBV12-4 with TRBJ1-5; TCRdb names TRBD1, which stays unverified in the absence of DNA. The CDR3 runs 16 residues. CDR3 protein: CASSYRQGASNQPQHF.

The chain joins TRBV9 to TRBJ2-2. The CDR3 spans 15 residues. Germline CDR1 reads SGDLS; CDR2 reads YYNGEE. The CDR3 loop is CASSVFGDNTGELFF.

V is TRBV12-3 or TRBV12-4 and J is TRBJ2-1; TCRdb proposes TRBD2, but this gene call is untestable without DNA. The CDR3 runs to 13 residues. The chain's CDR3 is CASSPTGTSLRRF.

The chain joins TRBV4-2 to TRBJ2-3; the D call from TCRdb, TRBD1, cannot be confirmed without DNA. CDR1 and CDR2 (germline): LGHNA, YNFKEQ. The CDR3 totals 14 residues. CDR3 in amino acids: CASSPAGNTDTQYF.